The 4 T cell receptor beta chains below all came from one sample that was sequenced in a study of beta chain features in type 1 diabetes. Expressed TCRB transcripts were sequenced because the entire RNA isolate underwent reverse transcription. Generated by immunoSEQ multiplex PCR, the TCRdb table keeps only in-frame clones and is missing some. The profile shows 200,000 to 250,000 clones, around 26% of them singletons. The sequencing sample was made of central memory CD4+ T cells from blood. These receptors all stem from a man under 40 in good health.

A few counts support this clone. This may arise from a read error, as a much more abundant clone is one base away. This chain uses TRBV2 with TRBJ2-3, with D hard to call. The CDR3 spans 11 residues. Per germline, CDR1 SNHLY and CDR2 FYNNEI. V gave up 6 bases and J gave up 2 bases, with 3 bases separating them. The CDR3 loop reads CASRFTDTQYF. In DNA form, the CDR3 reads TGTGCCAGCAGATTCACAGATACGCAGTATTTT.

CDR3: CASSQSIGASGGISTDTQYF. CDR3 in DNA: TGCGCCAGCAGCCAAAGCATCGGGGCTAGCGGGGGGATTAGCACAGATACGCAGTATTTT. The chain employs TRBV4-1 and TRBJ2-3, with 11 nucleotides matching TRBD2. V shed 2 bases and J 0 bases; nucleotides not matched to a gene: 13. This CDR3 spans 20 amino acids. CDR1 and CDR2 from the germline V gene are MGHRA and YSYEKL.

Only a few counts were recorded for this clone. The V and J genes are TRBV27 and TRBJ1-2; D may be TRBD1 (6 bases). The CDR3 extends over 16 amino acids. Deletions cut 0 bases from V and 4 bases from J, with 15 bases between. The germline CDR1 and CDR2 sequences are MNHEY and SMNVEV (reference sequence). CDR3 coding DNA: TGTGCCAGCAGTTTATCTCGTCCAGGGGCAGGCTATGGCTACACCTTC. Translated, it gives CASSLSRPGAGYGYTF.

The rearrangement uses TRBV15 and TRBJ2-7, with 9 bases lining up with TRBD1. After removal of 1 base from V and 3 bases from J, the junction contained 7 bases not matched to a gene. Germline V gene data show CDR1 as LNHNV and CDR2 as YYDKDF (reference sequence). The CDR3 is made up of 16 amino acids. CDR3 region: CATSRVRTGAFYEQYF. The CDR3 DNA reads TGTGCCACCAGCAGAGTTCGGACAGGGGCGTTCTACGAGCAGTACTTC.